Below, 18 T cell receptor beta chains from the same sample are listed, as sequenced in a study of resident and recirculating memory T cells in vitiligo. Here immunoSEQ multiplex PCR was the method, and the copy in TCRdb shows in-frame clones only, minus some. The data hold 70,000 to 95,000 clones, with just over 90% observed a single time. The sequenced sample was blood. All receptors derive from a male donor with vitiligo.

The table lists this clone with a few counts. J is TRBJ2-3 and V is TRBV5-4, with 9 nucleotides matching TRBD2. CDR3 length: 16 amino acids. J lost 0 bases, V lost 4 bases, and 6 bases had no gene match. Germline-derived CDR1 and CDR2 are SGHNT and YYREEE (reference sequence). CDR3 bases: TGTGCCAGCAGCCTAGCGGGGTCGTTAAGCACAGATACGCAGTATTTT. This codes for CASSLAGSLSTDTQYF.

The chain has TRBV6-5 and TRBJ1-5; D uncertain. The CDR3 totals 15 residues. The V gene lost 0 bases and the J gene lost 2 bases, with 8 bases spanning the gap. Germline CDR1 MNHEY, CDR2 SVGAGI. In nucleotides, the CDR3 is TGTGCCAGCAGTTACTCGATTACGGGCAATCAGCCCCAGCATTTT. It encodes CASSYSITGNQPQHF.

The J gene is TRBJ2-1, the V gene TRBV5-6; 13 bases agree with TRBD2. V shed 5 bases, J shed 0 bases, and the junction held 5 bases outside the gene matches. The germline V gene has CDR1 SGHDT and CDR2 YYEEEE. The CDR3 loop spans 17 amino acids. The CDR3 here is CASRLGLAGLSYNEQFF. Written as DNA, the CDR3 is TGTGCCAGCAGGCTGGGACTAGCGGGACTCTCCTACAATGAGCAGTTCTTC.

V usage is TRBV7-2 and J usage is TRBJ1-2; D remains unclear. The V gene lost 3 bases and the J gene lost 6 bases, with 14 bases spanning the gap. CDR3 length: 14 amino acids. Germline CDR1 reads SGHTA; CDR2 reads FQGNSA. CDR3 protein: CASSLGPGSDGYTF. The CDR3 bases are TGTGCCAGCAGCTTGGGTCCCGGGTCCGATGGCTACACCTTC.

This clone was seen a single time. The V and J genes are TRBV7-9 and TRBJ2-7; D gene ambiguous. CDR1 is SEHNR, CDR2 FQNEAQ, per germline (reference sequence). V was trimmed by 7 bases and J by 1 base, leaving 17 bases between them. The CDR3 sequence is 15 residues long. The CDR3 sequence: CASTDTGSGSYEQYF. In DNA, the CDR3 is TGTGCCAGCACCGATACCGGGTCCGGGTCCTACGAGCAGTACTTC.

This chain links TRBV16 with TRBJ1-5; D uncertain. CDR1 and CDR2 (germline): KGHSY, FQNENV. The CDR3 runs to 15 residues. V was trimmed by 4 bases and J by 0 bases, leaving 10 bases between them. CDR3 coding DNA: TGTGCCAGCAGCCGGGCAGCCTATAGCAATCAGCCCCAGCATTTT. Encoded protein: CASSRAAYSNQPQHF.

The rearrangement links TRBV18 to TRBJ1-2, with D possibly TRBD1 on 5 matching bases. Germline lookup yields CDR1 KGHSH and CDR2 LQKENI. The CDR3 spans 15 residues. V shed 6 bases and J shed 2 bases, with 16 bases lying between them. Here the CDR3 DNA reads TGTGCCAGCTCGGAAGGGGTTAGCGGGAACTATGGCTACACCTTC. Its protein product is CASSEGVSGNYGYTF.

This sequence joins TRBV27 and TRBJ2-5, with 7 nucleotides matching TRBD2. Germline V gene lookup returns CDR1 MNHEY and CDR2 SMNVEV (reference sequence). The CDR3 spans 12 residues. V trimming: 5 bases; J trimming: 4 bases; junction bases outside the gene matches: 1. The CDR3 loop reads CASSPGGETQYF. DNA for the CDR3: TGTGCCAGCAGTCCGGGGGGAGAGACCCAGTACTTC.

This clone was found once. J is TRBJ2-7 and V is TRBV11-2; D call uncertain. This CDR3 is built from 12 residues. Per germline, CDR1 SGHAT and CDR2 FQNNGV. Between the trimmed V and J ends, which lost 6 bases and 6 bases, there was a span of 12 bases. The CDR3 region is CASSHQVGEQYF. CDR3 nucleotide sequence: TGTGCCAGCAGTCATCAGGTGGGCGAGCAGTACTTC.

The rearrangement links TRBV7-9 to TRBJ2-7; TRBD2 might be the D (5 bases). The CDR3 loop spans 11 amino acids. Germline CDR1 is SEHNR and CDR2 is FQNEAQ (reference sequence). Trimming removed 5 bases from V and 6 bases from J, with 8 bases in between. The CDR3 here is CASSVRAEQYF. CDR3 sequence (DNA): TGTGCCAGCAGCGTGCGGGCCGAGCAGTACTTC.

The chain links TRBV10-3 to TRBJ2-7; perhaps TRBD1 as D (6 bases). This CDR3 comprises 15 residues. CDR1 and CDR2 (germline): ENHRY, SYGVKD. Deletions cut 3 bases from V and 6 bases from J, with 18 bases between. CDR3 protein: CAISETSQGTGEQYF. The CDR3 DNA reads TGTGCCATCAGTGAAACCTCACAGGGAACGGGCGAGCAGTACTTC.

The rearrangement links TRBV28 to TRBJ2-7, with TRBD1 matching 8 bases. Germline V lookup: CDR1 MDHEN, CDR2 SYDVKM. This CDR3 has 15 amino acids. The V gene end was trimmed by 6 bases and the J gene end by 2 bases; junction bases not matched to a gene: 9. The CDR3 is CASSLHGQGTYEQYF. In DNA form, the CDR3 reads TGTGCCAGCAGCCTGCACGGACAGGGAACCTACGAGCAGTACTTC.

The chain uses TRBV7-8 and TRBJ2-1; D perhaps matches TRBD1 (6 bases). Trimming cost V 0 bases and J 3 bases, with 15 bases left between them. The germline V gene encodes CDR1 SGHVS and CDR2 FQNEAQ. The CDR3 length is 17 residues. CDR3 in DNA: TGTGCCAGCAGCTTAGCGTACCAGGGGCAGGTCTACAATGAGCAGTTCTTC. This encodes CASSLAYQGQVYNEQFF.

The V and J genes are TRBV5-1 and TRBJ2-1, with TRBD2 matching 7 bases. Trimming cost V 3 bases and J 6 bases; bases outside gene matches: 15. The germline gives CDR1 SGHRS, CDR2 YFSETQ. The CDR3 runs to 17 residues. The chain's CDR3 is CASSYYGQGGEFNEQFF. The CDR3 DNA sequence: TGCGCCAGCAGCTATTACGGTCAGGGAGGGGAGTTCAATGAGCAGTTCTTC.

The chain joins TRBV27 to TRBJ2-7, with 8 bases lining up with TRBD1. The CDR3 extends over 13 amino acids. V lost 5 bases, J lost 7 bases, and 7 bases stayed unmatched. Germline CDR1 MNHEY, CDR2 SMNVEV (reference sequence). In DNA form, the CDR3 reads TGTGCCAGCAGTCCGAGCCGGGACAGGGAGCAGTACTTC. This gives the protein CASSPSRDREQYF.

The J gene is TRBJ2-3, the V gene TRBV11-2, with 7 bases matching TRBD1. CDR1 and CDR2 from the germline V gene are SGHAT and FQNNGV. The V segment lost 3 bases and the J segment 2 bases; nucleotides outside the gene matches: 2. The CDR3 has 14 residues. The CDR3 DNA reads TGTGCCAGCAGCTTGACAGGGCCCACAGATACGCAGTATTTT. This encodes CASSLTGPTDTQYF. The full variable domain, its missing parts supplied by reference TRBV11-2 and TRBJ2-3, is EAGVAQSPRYKIIEKRQSVAFWCNPISGHATLYWYQQILGQGPKLLIQFQNNGVVDDSQLPKDRFSAERLKGVDSTLKIQPAKLEDSAVYLCASSLTGPTDTQYFGPGTRLTVL.

The chain uses TRBV27 and TRBJ2-7; TRBD1 agrees at 7 bases. Germline CDR1 reads MNHEY; CDR2 reads SMNVEV (reference sequence). This CDR3 comprises 12 residues. V dropped 8 bases and J dropped 6; count of bases not matched to a gene: 7. As DNA, the CDR3 is TGTGCCAGCGGACAGGCCAGGGGCGAGCAGTACTTC. Encoded protein: CASGQARGEQYF.

This chain links TRBV7-2 with TRBJ2-3; 14 bases align to TRBD2. Germline trimming cut 4 bases from V and 2 bases from J; bases unmatched to any gene: 5. Germline V gives CDR1 SGHTA, CDR2 FQGNSA. The CDR3 extends over 17 amino acids. CDR3 residues: CASSSGLAGGYTDTQYF. The CDR3 DNA reads TGTGCCAGCAGCTCCGGACTAGCGGGAGGATACACAGATACGCAGTATTTT.